This entry is about one T cell receptor beta chain. What it recognizes is unknown. These data originate in a study of human versus mouse CDR3 diversity and MHC coevolution. Findings and limits, study-wide: Clonal inequality was lowest in two of the three human donors. Human T cells underwent selection on about six different MHC II alleles. Human CDR3s averaged more deletions and insertions than mouse CDR3s. By iCHAO1, human TCR beta clonotypes numbered about 1.6 million, the most.

Using immunoSEQ multiplex PCR, the repertoire was profiled, and TCRdb retains in-frame clones only, with some absent. The table lists tens of thousands of clones, over 90% of them singletons. Germline V gives CDR1 SGDLS, CDR2 YYNGEE. The CDR3 has 18 amino acids. The J segment lost 4 bases and the V segment lost 3 bases, leaving 10 bases of the junction unmatched. The V and J genes are TRBV9 and TRBJ1-6, with 10 bases that match TRBD1. Sequenced: naive CD4+ T cells from blood. This sample's subset: CD45RO-negative CD62L-positive naive CD4 T cells. This TCR derives from a person between 55 and 69 years old in good health. CDR3 coding DNA: TGTGCCAGCAGCGGGAACCCGGGACAGGGGACTTATAATTCACCCCTCCACTTT. Its translation: CASSGNPGQGTYNSPLHF.